This is a list of T cell receptor beta chains from one sample in a study of blood T cell repertoires in COVID-19. Clones were sequenced by immunoSEQ multiplex PCR, and TCRdb holds only the in-frame ones, with some missing. The data contain tens of thousands of clones, over 70% of them seen just once; the ten biggest clones take up 39%. Sequenced: peripheral blood. The receptors shown here come from a man of 80 years or more with active or convalescent COVID-19. CDR3s include the opening cysteine and the closing phenylalanine or tryptophan. Fields, in order: V gene, D gene, clone size, J gene, CDR3 DNA, CDR3 protein. A D gene is named only where the DNA matches it firmly. Expanded clones get a size class; other rows say once, few or many, or leave the size out.

TRBV28	.	once	TRBJ1-5	TGTGCCAGCAGTTTATATCGCAGTGCCAACAATCAGCCCCAGCATTTT	CASSLYRSANNQPQHF
TRBV5-1	TRBD1	.	TRBJ1-4	TGCGCCAGCAGCCCACGGGGACAGGGGGCGACAACTAATGAAAAACTGTTTTTT	CASSPRGQGATTNEKLFF
TRBV7-8	.	.	TRBJ1-5	TGTGCCAGCTCTTCATTCCGGAGCAATCAGCCCCAGCATTTT	CASSSFRSNQPQHF
TRBV5-5	.	.	TRBJ1-1	TGTGCCAGCAGCTTGGCCGCAGGGGTCACTGAAGCTTTCTTT	CASSLAAGVTEAFF
TRBV18	.	.	TRBJ2-2	TGTGCCAGCTCACCACCGCCACTGAGCACCGGGGAGCTGTTTTTT	CASSPPPLSTGELFF
TRBV2	TRBD1	.	TRBJ1-6	TGTGCCAGCAGCGACAGGGTGAATTCACCCCTCCACTTT	CASSDRVNSPLHF
TRBV27	TRBD1	.	TRBJ2-7	TGTGCCAGCAGTTTCAGTCTTGGATTTGGGCAGGGGGCGTCCGAGCAGTACTTC	CASSFSLGFGQGASEQYF
TRBV7-2	.	.	TRBJ1-5	TGTGCCAGCAGCTCCGGGGGGAGAGATCAGCCCCAGCATTTT	CASSSGGRDQPQHF
TRBV6-7	TRBD1	.	TRBJ1-4	TGTGCCAGCAGTAATCCGGGACAGGGTACTAATGAAAAACTGTTTTTT	CASSNPGQGTNEKLFF
TRBV2	TRBD2	.	TRBJ2-5	TGTGCCAGCAGTGCCATCAGCGCTCTAGCGGGTAGACAAGAGACCCAGTACTTC	CASSAISALAGRQETQYF
TRBV7-9	.	.	TRBJ1-3	TGTGCCAGCAGCTACGACGGGACAACCTCTGGAAACACCATATATTTT	CASSYDGTTSGNTIYF
TRBV10-3	.	.	TRBJ2-5	TGTGCCATCCGGGACACCCAAGAGACCCAGTACTTC	CAIRDTQETQYF
TRBV7-9	TRBD1	.	TRBJ2-3	TGTGCCAGCAGCTCGCGGAGCAGGGGGCGCACAGATACGCAGTATTTT	CASSSRSRGRTDTQYF
TRBV18	.	.	TRBJ1-1	TGTGCCACCTCGGACAGTACGAACACTGAAGCTTTCTTT	CATSDSTNTEAFF
TRBV5-1	.	.	TRBJ1-1	TGCGCCAGCAGCTTCCGGGGTGGGAACACTGAAGCTTTCTTT	CASSFRGGNTEAFF
TRBV7-8	.	few	TRBJ1-5	TGTGCCAGCAGCCCCCTGGGGGGGGCTTCGAATCAGCCCCAGCATTTT	CASSPLGGASNQPQHF
TRBV7-6	TRBD1	.	TRBJ1-3	TGTGCCAGCAGCTTAGGAGACAGGGTGCACACCATATATTTT	CASSLGDRVHTIYF
TRBV11-2	.	once	TRBJ1-1	TGTGCCAGCAGCTTAAGCGGGCAGGTGGCTTTCTTT	CASSLSGQVAFF
TRBV18	.	.	TRBJ1-1	TGTGCCAGCTCACCACCGGCAGGGTTAAGGACTGAAGCTTTCTTT	CASSPPAGLRTEAFF
TRBV19	TRBD2	few	TRBJ2-7	TGTGCCAGTAGCCCCGCGGCTAGCGGTTCCTACGAGCAGTACTTC	CASSPAASGSYEQYF